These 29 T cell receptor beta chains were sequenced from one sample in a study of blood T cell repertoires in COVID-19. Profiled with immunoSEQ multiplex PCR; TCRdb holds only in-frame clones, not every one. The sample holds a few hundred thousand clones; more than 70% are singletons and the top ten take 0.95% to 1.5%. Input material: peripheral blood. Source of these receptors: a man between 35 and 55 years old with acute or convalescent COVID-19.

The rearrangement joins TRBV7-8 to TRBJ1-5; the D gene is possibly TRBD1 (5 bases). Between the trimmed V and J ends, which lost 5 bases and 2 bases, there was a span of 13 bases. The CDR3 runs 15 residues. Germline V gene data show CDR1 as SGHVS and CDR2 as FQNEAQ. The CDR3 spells CASSPVGLGNQPQHF. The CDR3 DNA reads TGTGCCAGCAGCCCCGTGGGGCTCGGCAATCAGCCCCAGCATTTT.

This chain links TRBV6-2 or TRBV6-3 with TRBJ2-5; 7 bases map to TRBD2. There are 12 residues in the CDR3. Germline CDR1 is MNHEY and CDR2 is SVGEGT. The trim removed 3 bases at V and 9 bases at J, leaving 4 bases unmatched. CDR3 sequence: CASSYNRGAQYF. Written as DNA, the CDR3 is TGTGCCAGCAGTTATAACCGGGGGGCCCAGTACTTC.

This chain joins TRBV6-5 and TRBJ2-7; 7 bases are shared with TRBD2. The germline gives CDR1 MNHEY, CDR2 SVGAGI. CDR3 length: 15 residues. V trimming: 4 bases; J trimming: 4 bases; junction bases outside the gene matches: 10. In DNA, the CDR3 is TGTGCCAGCAGTTTCACCGGGACTACCGGTTACGAGCAGTACTTC. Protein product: CASSFTGTTGYEQYF.

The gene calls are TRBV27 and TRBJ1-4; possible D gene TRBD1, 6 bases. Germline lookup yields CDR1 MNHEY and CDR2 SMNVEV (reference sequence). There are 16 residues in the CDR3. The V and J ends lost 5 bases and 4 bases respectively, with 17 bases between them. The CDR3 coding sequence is TGTGCCAGCAGTCCCCGGACAGTTCGGTTTAATGAAAAACTGTTTTTT. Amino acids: CASSPRTVRFNEKLFF. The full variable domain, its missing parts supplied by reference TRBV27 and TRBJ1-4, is EAQVTQNPRYLITVTGKKLTVTCSQNMNHEYMSWYRQDPGLGLRQIYYSMNVEVTDKGDVPEGYKVSRKEKRNFPLILESPSPNQTSLYFCASSPRTVRFNEKLFFGSGTQLSVL.

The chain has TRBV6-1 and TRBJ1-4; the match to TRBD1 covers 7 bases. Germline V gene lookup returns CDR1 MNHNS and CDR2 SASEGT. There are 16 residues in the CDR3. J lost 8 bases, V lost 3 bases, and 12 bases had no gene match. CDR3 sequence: CASSDGPTGRREKLFF. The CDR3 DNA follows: TGTGCCAGCAGTGATGGACCGACAGGGCGACGGGAAAAACTGTTTTTT.

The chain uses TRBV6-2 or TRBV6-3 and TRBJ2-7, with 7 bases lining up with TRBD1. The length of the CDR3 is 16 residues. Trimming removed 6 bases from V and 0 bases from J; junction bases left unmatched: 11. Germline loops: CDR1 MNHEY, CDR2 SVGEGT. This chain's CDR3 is CASSPPYRGFSYEQYF. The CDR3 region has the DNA TGTGCCAGCAGCCCTCCATACAGGGGATTCTCCTACGAGCAGTACTTC.

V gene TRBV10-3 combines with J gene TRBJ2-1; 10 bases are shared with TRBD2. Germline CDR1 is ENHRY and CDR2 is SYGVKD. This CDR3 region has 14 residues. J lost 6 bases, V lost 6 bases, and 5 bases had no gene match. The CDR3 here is CAISGLADLNEQFF. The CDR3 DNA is TGTGCCATCAGCGGACTAGCGGATCTCAATGAGCAGTTCTTC.

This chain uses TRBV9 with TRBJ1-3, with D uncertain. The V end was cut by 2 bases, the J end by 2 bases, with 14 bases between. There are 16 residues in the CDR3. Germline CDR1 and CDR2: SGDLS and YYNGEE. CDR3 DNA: TGTGCCAGCAGCGTTTCTCGGGAGACCGCTGGAAACACCATATATTTT. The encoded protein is CASSVSRETAGNTIYF.

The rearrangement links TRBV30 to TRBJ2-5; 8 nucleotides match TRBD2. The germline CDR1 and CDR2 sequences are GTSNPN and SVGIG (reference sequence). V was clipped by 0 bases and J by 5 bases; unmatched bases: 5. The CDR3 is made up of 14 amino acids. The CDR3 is CAWSVREGPETQYF. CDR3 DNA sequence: TGTGCCTGGAGTGTACGGGAGGGCCCTGAGACCCAGTACTTC.

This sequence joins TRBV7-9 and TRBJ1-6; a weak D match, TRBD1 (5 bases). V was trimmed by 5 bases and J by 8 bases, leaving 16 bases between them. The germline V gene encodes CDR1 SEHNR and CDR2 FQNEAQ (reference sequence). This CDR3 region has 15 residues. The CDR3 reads CASSPPGGMDSPLHF. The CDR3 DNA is TGTGCCAGCAGCCCACCGGGGGGAATGGATTCACCCCTCCACTTT.

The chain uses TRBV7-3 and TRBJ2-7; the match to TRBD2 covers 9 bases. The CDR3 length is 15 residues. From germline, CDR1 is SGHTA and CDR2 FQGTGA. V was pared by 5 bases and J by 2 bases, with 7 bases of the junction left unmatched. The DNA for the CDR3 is TGTGCCAGCAGCCTTGGGGTAGCGGGGGCCTACGAGCAGTACTTC. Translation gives CASSLGVAGAYEQYF.

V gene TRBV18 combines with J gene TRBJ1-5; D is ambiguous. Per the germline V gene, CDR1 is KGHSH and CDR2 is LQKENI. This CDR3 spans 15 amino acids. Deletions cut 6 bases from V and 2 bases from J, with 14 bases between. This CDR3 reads CASSGEGVGNQPQHF. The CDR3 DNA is TGTGCCAGCTCGGGAGAGGGTGTCGGCAATCAGCCCCAGCATTTT.

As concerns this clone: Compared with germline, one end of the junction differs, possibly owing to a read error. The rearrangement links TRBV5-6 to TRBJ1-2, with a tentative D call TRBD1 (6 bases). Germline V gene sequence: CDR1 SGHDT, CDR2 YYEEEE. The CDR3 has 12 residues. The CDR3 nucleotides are TGTGCCAGCAGCTTTTACCGGGACATAGCGTCCTTC. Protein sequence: CASSFYRDIASF.

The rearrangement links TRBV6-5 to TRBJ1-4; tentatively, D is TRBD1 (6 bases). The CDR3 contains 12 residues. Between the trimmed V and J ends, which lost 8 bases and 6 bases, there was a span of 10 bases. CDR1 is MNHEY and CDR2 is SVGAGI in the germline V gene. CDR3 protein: CASGYRDEKLFF. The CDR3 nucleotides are TGTGCCAGCGGCTACAGGGATGAAAAACTGTTTTTT.

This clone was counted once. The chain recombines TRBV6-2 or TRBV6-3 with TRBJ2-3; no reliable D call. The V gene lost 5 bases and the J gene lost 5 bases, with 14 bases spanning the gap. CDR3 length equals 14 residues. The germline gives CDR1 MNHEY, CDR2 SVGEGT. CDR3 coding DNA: TGTGCCAGCAGTCCCCGGATAGGCGGAGATACGCAGTATTTT. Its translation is CASSPRIGGDTQYF.

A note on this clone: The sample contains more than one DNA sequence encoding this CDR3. CDR3 sequence: CASSIGGGTYEQYF. CDR3 nucleotide sequence: TGTGCCAGTAGTATAGGCGGGGGGACCTACGAGCAGTACTTC. The V call is TRBV19, the J call TRBJ2-7; the match to TRBD2 covers 8 bases. Germline values: CDR1 LNHDA, CDR2 SQIVND (reference sequence). V lost 1 base and J lost 2; bases outside the gene matches: 1. The CDR3 runs 14 residues.

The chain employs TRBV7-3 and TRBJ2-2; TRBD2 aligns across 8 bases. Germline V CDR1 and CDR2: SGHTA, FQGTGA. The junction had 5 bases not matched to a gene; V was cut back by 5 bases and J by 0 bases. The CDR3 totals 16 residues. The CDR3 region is CASSPPGLANTGELFF. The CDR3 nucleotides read TGTGCCAGCAGCCCACCGGGACTAGCGAACACCGGGGAGCTGTTTTTT.

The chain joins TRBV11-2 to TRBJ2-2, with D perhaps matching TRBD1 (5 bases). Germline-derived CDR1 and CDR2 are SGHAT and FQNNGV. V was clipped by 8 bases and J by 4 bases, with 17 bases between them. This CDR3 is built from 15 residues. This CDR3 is CASAINQGTTGELFF. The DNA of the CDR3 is TGTGCCAGCGCCATAAATCAGGGCACCACCGGGGAGCTGTTTTTT.

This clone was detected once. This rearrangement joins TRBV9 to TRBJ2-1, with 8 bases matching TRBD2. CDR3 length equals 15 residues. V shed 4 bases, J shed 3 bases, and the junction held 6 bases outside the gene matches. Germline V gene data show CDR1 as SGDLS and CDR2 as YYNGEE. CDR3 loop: CASSKAGAVYNEQFF. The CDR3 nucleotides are TGTGCCAGCAGCAAAGCGGGGGCGGTCTACAATGAGCAGTTCTTC.

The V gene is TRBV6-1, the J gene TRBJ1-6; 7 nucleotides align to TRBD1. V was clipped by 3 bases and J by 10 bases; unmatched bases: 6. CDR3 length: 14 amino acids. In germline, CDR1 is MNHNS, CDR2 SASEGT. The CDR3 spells CASSDSGGESPLHF. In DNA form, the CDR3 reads TGTGCCAGCAGTGATTCAGGGGGTGAATCACCCCTCCACTTT.

The CDR3: CASSSRTSGTTDTQYF. CDR3 bases: TGTGCCAGCAGCTCCAGGACTAGCGGTACCACAGATACGCAGTATTTT. The V call is TRBV9, the J call TRBJ2-3; 10 bases map to TRBD2. Germline-derived CDR1 and CDR2 are SGDLS and YYNGEE. Losses at the gene ends were 4 bases for V and 2 bases for J; bases not matched to a gene: 7. CDR3 length equals 16 residues.

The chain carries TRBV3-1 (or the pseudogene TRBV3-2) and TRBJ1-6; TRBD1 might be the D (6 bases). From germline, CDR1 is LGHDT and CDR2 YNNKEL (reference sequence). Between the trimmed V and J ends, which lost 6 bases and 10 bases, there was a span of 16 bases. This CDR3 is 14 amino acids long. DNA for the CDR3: TGTGCCAGCAGTAACAGGGACGGTGGGTCACCCCTCCACTTT. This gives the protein CASSNRDGGSPLHF.

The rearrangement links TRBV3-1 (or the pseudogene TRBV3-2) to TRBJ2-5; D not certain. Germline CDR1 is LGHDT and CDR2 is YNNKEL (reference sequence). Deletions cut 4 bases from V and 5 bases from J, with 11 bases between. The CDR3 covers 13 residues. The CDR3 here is CASSPRTAETQYF. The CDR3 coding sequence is TGTGCCAGCAGCCCACGTACCGCGGAGACCCAGTACTTC.

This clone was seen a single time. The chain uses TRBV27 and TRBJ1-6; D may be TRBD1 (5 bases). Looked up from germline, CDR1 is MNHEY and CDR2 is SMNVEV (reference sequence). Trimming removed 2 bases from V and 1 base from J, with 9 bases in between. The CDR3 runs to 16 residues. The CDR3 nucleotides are TGTGCCAGCAGTTTAACCCAGGGTTCCTATAATTCACCCCTCCACTTT. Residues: CASSLTQGSYNSPLHF.

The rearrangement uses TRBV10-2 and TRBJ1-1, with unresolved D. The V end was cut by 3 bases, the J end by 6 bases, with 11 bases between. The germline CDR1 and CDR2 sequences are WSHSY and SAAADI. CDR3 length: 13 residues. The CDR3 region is CASSDPPVSEAFF. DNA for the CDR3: TGCGCCAGCAGTGACCCCCCGGTCTCTGAAGCTTTCTTT.

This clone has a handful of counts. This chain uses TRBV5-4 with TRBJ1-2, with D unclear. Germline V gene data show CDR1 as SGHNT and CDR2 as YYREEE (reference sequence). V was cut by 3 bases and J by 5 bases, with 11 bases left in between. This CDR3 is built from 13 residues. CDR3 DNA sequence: TGTGCCAGCAGCTCGACTCGCCCATATGGCTACACCTTC. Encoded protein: CASSSTRPYGYTF.

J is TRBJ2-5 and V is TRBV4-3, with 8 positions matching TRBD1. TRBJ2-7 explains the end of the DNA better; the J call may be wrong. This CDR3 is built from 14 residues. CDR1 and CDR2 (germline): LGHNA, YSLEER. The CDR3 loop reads CASSYDRGAYEQYF. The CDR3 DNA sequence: TGCGCCAGCAGCTACGACAGGGGAGCCTACGAGCAGTACTTC.

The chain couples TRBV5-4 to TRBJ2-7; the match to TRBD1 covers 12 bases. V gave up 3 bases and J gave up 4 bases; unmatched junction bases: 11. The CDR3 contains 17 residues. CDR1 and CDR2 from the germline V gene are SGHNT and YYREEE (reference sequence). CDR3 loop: CASSWGQGAQGGYEQYF. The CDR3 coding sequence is TGTGCCAGCAGCTGGGGACAGGGGGCGCAGGGTGGGTACGAGCAGTACTTC.

The CDR3 loop is CSVGWSNEQFF. The CDR3 DNA sequence: TGCAGCGTTGGTTGGAGCAATGAGCAGTTCTTC. V usage is TRBV29-1 and J usage is TRBJ2-1; D unresolved. CDR1 SQVTM and CDR2 ANQGSEA come from the germline V gene. The V end was cut by 4 bases, the J end by 6 bases, with 7 bases between. This CDR3 region has 11 residues.